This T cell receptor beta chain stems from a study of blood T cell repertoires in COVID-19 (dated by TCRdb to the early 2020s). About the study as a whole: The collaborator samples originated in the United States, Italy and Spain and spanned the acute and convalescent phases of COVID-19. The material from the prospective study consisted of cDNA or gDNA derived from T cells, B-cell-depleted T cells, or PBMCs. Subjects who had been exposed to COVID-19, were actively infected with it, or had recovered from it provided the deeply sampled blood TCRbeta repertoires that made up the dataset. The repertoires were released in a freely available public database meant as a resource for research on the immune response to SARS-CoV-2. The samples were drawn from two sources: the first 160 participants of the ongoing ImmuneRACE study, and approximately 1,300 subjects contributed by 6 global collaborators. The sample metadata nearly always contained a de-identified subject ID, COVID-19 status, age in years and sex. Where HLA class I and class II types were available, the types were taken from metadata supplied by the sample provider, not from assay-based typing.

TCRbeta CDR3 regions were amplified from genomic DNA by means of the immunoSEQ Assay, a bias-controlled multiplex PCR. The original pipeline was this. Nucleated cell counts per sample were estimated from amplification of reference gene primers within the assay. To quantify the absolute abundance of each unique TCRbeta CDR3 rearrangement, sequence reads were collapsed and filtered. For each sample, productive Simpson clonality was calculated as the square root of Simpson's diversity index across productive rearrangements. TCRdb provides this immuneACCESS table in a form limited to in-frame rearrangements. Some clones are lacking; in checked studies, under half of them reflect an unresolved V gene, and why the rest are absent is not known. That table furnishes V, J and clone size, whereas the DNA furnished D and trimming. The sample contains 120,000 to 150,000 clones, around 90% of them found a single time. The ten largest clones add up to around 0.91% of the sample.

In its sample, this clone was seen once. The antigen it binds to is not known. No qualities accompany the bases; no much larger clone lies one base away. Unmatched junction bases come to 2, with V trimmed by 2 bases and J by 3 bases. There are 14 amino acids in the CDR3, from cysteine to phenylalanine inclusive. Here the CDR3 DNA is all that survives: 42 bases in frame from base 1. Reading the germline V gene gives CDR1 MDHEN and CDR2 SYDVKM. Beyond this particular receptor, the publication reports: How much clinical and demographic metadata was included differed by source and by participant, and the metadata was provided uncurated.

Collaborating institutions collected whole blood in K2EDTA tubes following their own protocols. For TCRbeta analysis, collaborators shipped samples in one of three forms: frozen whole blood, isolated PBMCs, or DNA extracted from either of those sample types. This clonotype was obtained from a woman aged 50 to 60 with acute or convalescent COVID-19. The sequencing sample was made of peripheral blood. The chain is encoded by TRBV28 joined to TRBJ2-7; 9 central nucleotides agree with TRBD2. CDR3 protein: CASSLSGRSYEQYF. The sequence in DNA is TGTGCCAGCAGTTTAAGCGGGAGGAGCTACGAGCAGTACTTC.